Below are 29 T cell receptor beta chains sequenced from a single sample in a study of Graves' ophthalmopathy and Graves' hyperthyroidism. Amplification targeted the TCR beta CDR3 regions, with RNA transcripts as the source material. HTBI-primed first-round RT-PCR preceded second-round multiplex PCR. TCRdb fed the multiplex PCR reads into MiXCR, producing one record per CDR3 protein. This table holds some 160,000 distinct CDR3 sequences, 35% to 45% found once. The sequencing sample was made of peripheral blood. These receptors all stem from a man younger than 40 with Graves' ophthalmopathy.

The sample holds a few counts of this clonotype. J is TRBJ2-7 and V is TRBV7-2, with 8 bases lining up with TRBD1. Trimming at V came to 3 bases and at J to 7 bases, leaving 8 bases not matched to a gene. Germline-derived CDR1 and CDR2 are SGHTA and FQGNSA. The CDR3 totals 14 residues. CDR3 DNA: TGTGCCAGCAGCTTCTCAGGACAGGGTTTGGAGCAGTACTTC. Encoded protein: CASSFSGQGLEQYF.

The chain employs TRBV15 and TRBJ1-1; D is perhaps TRBD1 (6 bases). This CDR3 comprises 17 residues. Trimming pared 3 bases from V and 4 bases from J, leaving 21 bases between. From germline, CDR1 is LNHNV and CDR2 YYDKDF (reference sequence). The CDR3 here is CATSRLPTGLVGTEAFF. The CDR3 DNA sequence: TGTGCCACCAGCAGGCTACCAACAGGGTTGGTTGGCACTGAAGCTTTCTTT.

The CDR3 DNA reads as TGTGCCACCAGCAGAGACCTAGCGCTCTCCTACGAGCAGTACTTC. It encodes CATSRDLALSYEQYF. The rearrangement uses TRBV15 and TRBJ2-7; tentatively, D is TRBD2 (6 bases). Germline values: CDR1 LNHNV, CDR2 YYDKDF (reference sequence). The germline V and J ends were trimmed by 0 bases and 0 bases, with 9 bases remaining between them. The length of the CDR3 is 15 residues. Using reference TRBV15 and TRBJ2-7 for the parts outside the CDR3, the full variable domain is DAMVIQNPRYQVTQFGKPVTLSCSQTLNHNVMYWYQQKSSQAPKLLFHYYDKDFNNEADTPDNFQSRRPNTSFCFLDIRSPGLGDTAMYLCATSRDLALSYEQYFGPGTRLTVT.

This clonotype was seen many times. The chain has TRBV20-1 and TRBJ2-2; D is unresolved. The CDR3 consists of 14 residues. Trimming took off 5 bases at V and 4 bases at J, with 14 bases between the two ends. Germline CDR1 DFQATT, CDR2 SNEGSKA (reference sequence). CDR3 nucleotide sequence: TGCAGTGCTCTAGATCTGTCCGCCACCGGGGAGCTGTTTTTT. Protein product: CSALDLSATGELFF.

This clonotype was detected many times. V gene TRBV7-2 combines with J gene TRBJ2-7, with TRBD2 identical over 11 bases. Trimming removed 5 bases from V and 9 bases from J; junction bases left unmatched: 15. The germline V gene encodes CDR1 SGHTA and CDR2 FQGNSA. There are 16 residues in the CDR3. The CDR3, as DNA: TGTGCCAGCAGCCCCCACCAGGTGCTAGCGGGAGGATTGCAGTACTTC. Its translation is CASSPHQVLAGGLQYF.

This chain links TRBV2 with TRBJ1-6; possibly TRBD1 for D (5 bases). The CDR3 consists of 15 residues. CDR1 is SNHLY and CDR2 is FYNNEI in the germline V gene. The germline V and J ends were trimmed by 1 base and 9 bases, with 13 bases remaining between them. CDR3 sequence (DNA): TGTGCCAGCAGTGAAGGGGGGGTGGAGCTTTCACCCCTCCACTTT. It specifies CASSEGGVELSPLHF.

The genes are TRBV6-2 or TRBV6-3 and TRBJ1-2, with D possibly matching TRBD1 (6 bases). The V and J ends lost 4 bases and 5 bases respectively, with 11 bases between them. CDR1 is MNHEY and CDR2 is SVGEGT in the germline V gene. The CDR3 contains 13 residues. The CDR3 loop reads CASSSHRDYGYTF. The DNA of the CDR3 is TGTGCCAGCAGTTCCCACAGGGATTATGGCTACACCTTC.

V is TRBV6-2 or TRBV6-3 and J is TRBJ1-1; D remains unclear. The CDR3 has 16 amino acids. Germline lookup yields CDR1 MNHEY and CDR2 SVGEGT. V dropped 0 bases and J dropped 0 bases, with 11 bases sitting between them. This CDR3 reads CASSYSFSQMNTEAFF. The CDR3 bases are TGTGCCAGCAGTTACTCTTTCAGCCAAATGAACACTGAAGCTTTCTTT.

J is TRBJ1-5 and V is TRBV6-2 or TRBV6-3; D uncertain. Between the trimmed V and J ends, which lost 0 bases and 2 bases, there was a span of 5 bases. This CDR3 contains 14 residues. Germline V gives CDR1 MNHEY, CDR2 SVGEGT. CDR3 DNA: TGTGCCAGCAGTTACTCCCTTGGCAATCAGCCCCAGCATTTT. This encodes CASSYSLGNQPQHF.

This clonotype was seen at least ten times. CDR3 amino acids: CASSYSTTSGFSYEQYF. CDR3 DNA: TGTGCCAGCAGTTACTCAACGACTAGCGGCTTCTCCTACGAGCAGTACTTC. This chain joins TRBV6-2 or TRBV6-3 and TRBJ2-7, with 9 bases fitting TRBD2. V shed 0 bases, J shed 0 bases, and the junction held 6 bases outside the gene matches. The germline V gene has CDR1 MNHEY and CDR2 SVGEGT. This CDR3 has 17 residues.

At least ten counts were recorded for this clonotype. Sequence at one end of the junction differs from germline and may be a read error. V and J are TRBV5-1 and TRBJ2-7; D tentatively reads TRBD1 or TRBD2 (5 bases each). The CDR3 spans 14 residues. CDR1 is SGHRS and CDR2 is YFSETQ in the germline V gene. CDR3: CASSLGPGPNGPEF. In DNA form, the CDR3 reads TGCGCCAGCAGCTTGGGACCGGGACCGAACGGCCCCGAGTTC. The complete variable domain, with remaining parts taken from reference TRBV5-1 and TRBJ2-7, reads KAGVTQTPRYLIKTRGQQVTLSCSPISGHRSVSWYQQTPGQGLQFLFEYFSETQRNKGNFPGRFSGRQFSNSRSEMNVSTLELGDSALYLCASSLGPGPNGPEFGPGTRLTVT.

The rearrangement uses TRBV7-3 and TRBJ1-1, with D tentatively TRBD1 (5 bases). Germline V gene sequence: CDR1 SGHTA, CDR2 FQGTGA. V shed 5 bases and J shed 6 bases, with 13 bases lying between them. CDR3 size: 13 residues. CDR3: CASSTTRGSEAFF. The CDR3 DNA is TGTGCCAGCAGCACAACACGGGGGTCTGAAGCTTTCTTT.

The chain is built from TRBV10-3 and TRBJ2-7; a weak D match, TRBD2 (6 bases). CDR3 length equals 12 residues. Looked up from germline, CDR1 is ENHRY and CDR2 is SYGVKD. V lost 11 bases, J lost 3 bases, and 14 bases lay in between. CDR3 coding DNA: TGTGCCGTTGGCGGGGATAGCTACGAGCAGTACTTC. Translation gives CAVGGDSYEQYF.

This clonotype was recorded many times. The chain is built from TRBV20-1 and TRBJ1-5; no clear D. Germline CDR1 DFQATT, CDR2 SNEGSKA (reference sequence). V lost 0 bases and J 7 bases, leaving 10 bases between the germline ends. This CDR3 spans 13 amino acids. The CDR3: CSARDMRNQPQHF. The CDR3 coding sequence is TGCAGTGCTAGAGATATGAGAAACCAGCCCCAGCATTTT.

The genes are TRBV2 and TRBJ2-7; 9 bases line up with TRBD1. Losses at the gene ends were 6 bases for V and 3 bases for J; bases not matched to a gene: 9. Germline V lookup: CDR1 SNHLY, CDR2 FYNNEI. This CDR3 comprises 15 residues. The CDR3 DNA sequence: TGTGCCAGCAGCTTAGTCGGGACAGGGCTCTACGAGCAGTACTTC. Translating gives CASSLVGTGLYEQYF.

In this sample, this clonotype turned up once. One junction end does not reproduce the germline sequence, and a read error may be involved. The gene calls are TRBV2 and TRBJ2-2; no clear D gene. The CDR3 loop spans 13 amino acids. Germline V gene lookup returns CDR1 SNHLY and CDR2 FYNNEI. CDR3 sequence reads: CASGEKRTGELFF. CDR3 bases: TGTGCCAGCGGTGAGAAGAGGACCGGGGAGCTGTTTTTT.

At least ten counts were recorded for this clonotype. The chain joins TRBV5-4 to TRBJ2-3, with a weak D call TRBD2 (6 bases). The CDR3 is 20 amino acids. The germline CDR1 and CDR2 sequences are SGHNT and YYREEE (reference sequence). V gave up 4 bases and J gave up 0 bases, with 27 bases separating them. The CDR3 sequence is CASSMTWGDGFYSSTDTQYF. The CDR3 region has the DNA TGTGCCAGCAGCATGACCTGGGGGGACGGATTTTATTCTAGCACAGATACGCAGTATTTT.

The V gene is TRBV6-5, the J gene TRBJ2-2; D remains unclear. Germline lookup yields CDR1 MNHEY and CDR2 SVGAGI. The CDR3 covers 15 residues. Trimming shortened V by 2 bases and J by 2 bases, and 9 bases separated the two germline ends. DNA of the CDR3: TGTGCCAGCAGTTACGAATCGGCTAACACCGGGGAGCTGTTTTTT. Translation: CASSYESANTGELFF.

This clonotype has ten or more counts. The V call is TRBV27, the J call TRBJ2-7, with 8 positions matching TRBD2. With V trimmed by 4 bases and J by 0 bases, 14 bases remained unmatched. This CDR3 contains 18 residues. Germline CDR1 MNHEY, CDR2 SMNVEV (reference sequence). The CDR3 loop reads CASSSLSISGTISYEQYF. DNA for the CDR3: TGTGCCAGCAGTTCTCTCTCTATTAGCGGGACTATCTCCTACGAGCAGTACTTC.

J is TRBJ2-7 and V is TRBV6-2 or TRBV6-3; D unresolved. There are 12 residues in the CDR3. Germline assignment: CDR1 MNHEY and CDR2 SVGEGT. Trimming cost V 6 bases and J 5 bases, with 11 bases left between them. The CDR3 reads CASRRVGDEQYF. The CDR3 DNA reads TGTGCCAGCAGAAGGGTCGGAGACGAGCAGTACTTC.

This clonotype was seen repeatedly, ten times or more. The chain carries TRBV18 and TRBJ2-5; 7 positions match TRBD2. Trimming took 3 bases from V and 3 from J; bases not matched to a gene: 13. This CDR3 contains 17 residues. Germline V gene data show CDR1 as KGHSH and CDR2 as LQKENI. CDR3 region: CASSPGLVAGAEETQYF. CDR3 nucleotide sequence: TGTGCCAGCTCACCGGGTCTAGTTGCGGGAGCCGAAGAGACCCAGTACTTC. The variable domain in full, with the rest retrieved from reference TRBV18 and TRBJ2-5, is NAGVMQNPRHLVRRRGQEARLRCSPMKGHSHVYWYRQLPEEGLKFMVYLQKENIIDESGMPKERFSAEFPKEGPSILRIQQVVRGDSAAYFCASSPGLVAGAEETQYFGPGTRLLVL.

CDR3 in DNA: TGTGCCAGCAGCTTCCCCCTTCCTTATGGCTACACCTTC. This codes for CASSFPLPYGYTF. This rearrangement joins TRBV7-3 to TRBJ1-2; D not certain. From germline, CDR1 is SGHTA and CDR2 FQGTGA. V was shortened by 3 bases and J by 5 bases, with 10 bases between the two germline ends. CDR3 size: 13 residues.

Ten or more counts support this clonotype. The chain employs TRBV6-2 or TRBV6-3 and TRBJ1-2; D remains unclear. The CDR3 consists of 14 residues. Germline V CDR1 and CDR2: MNHEY, SVGEGT. Trimming removed 0 bases from V and 8 bases from J, with 13 bases in between. The CDR3 DNA is TGTGCCAGCAGTTACTCGATCGTCTCCGGCGGCTACACCTTC. Protein product: CASSYSIVSGGYTF.

This clonotype has ten or more counts. CDR3: CASSQGQRKETQYF. As DNA, the CDR3 is TGTGCCAGCAGCCAAGGACAGAGAAAAGAGACCCAGTACTTC. The V and J genes are TRBV3-1 and TRBJ2-5; possibly TRBD1 for D (5 bases). The CDR3 sequence is 14 residues long. Germline CDR1 LGHDT, CDR2 YNNKEL (reference sequence). Trimming removed 1 base at V and 3 bases at J, with 9 bases between.

This clonotype occurred many times. The chain combines TRBV4-2 with TRBJ2-7; TRBD1 might be the D (6 bases). This CDR3 comprises 14 residues. Deletions cut 0 bases from V and 3 bases from J, with 9 bases between. Germline CDR1 LGHNA, CDR2 YNFKEQ. CDR3 DNA sequence: TGTGCCAGCAGCCAAGATCCCAGGGGCTACGAGCAGTACTTC. As protein: CASSQDPRGYEQYF.

In its sample, this clonotype was seen many times. V is TRBV28 and J is TRBJ2-7; TRBD1 is a possible D gene (5 bases). Germline V gene data show CDR1 as MDHEN and CDR2 as SYDVKM. Between the trimmed V and J ends, which lost 6 bases and 2 bases, there was a span of 11 bases. The CDR3 runs to 13 residues. CDR3: CASRQDGTYEQYF. The CDR3 DNA follows: TGTGCCAGCAGACAGGACGGAACCTACGAGCAGTACTTC.

There are many counts of this clonotype. V is TRBV6-2 or TRBV6-3 and J is TRBJ2-7; no firm D call. Trimming left V 5 bases short and J 2 bases short, with 13 bases between. The CDR3 sequence is 14 residues long. The germline V gene has CDR1 MNHEY and CDR2 SVGEGT. CDR3: CASSPLGWAYEQYF. DNA of the CDR3: TGTGCCAGCAGTCCCCTCGGGTGGGCCTACGAGCAGTACTTC.

V and J are TRBV11-2 and TRBJ2-7; D may match TRBD1 or TRBD2 (5 bases each). This CDR3 region has 14 residues. Germline lookup yields CDR1 SGHAT and CDR2 FQNNGV. Deletions cut 5 bases from V and 2 bases from J, with 13 bases between. CDR3 in amino acids: CASSLVGTAYEQYF. CDR3 nucleotides: TGTGCCAGCAGCCTCGTCGGGACCGCCTACGAGCAGTACTTC. The complete variable domain, with remaining parts taken from reference TRBV11-2 and TRBJ2-7, reads EAGVAQSPRYKIIEKRQSVAFWCNPISGHATLYWYQQILGQGPKLLIQFQNNGVVDDSQLPKDRFSAERLKGVDSTLKIQPAKLEDSAVYLCASSLVGTAYEQYFGPGTRLTVT.

Many counts were recorded for this clonotype. The rearrangement uses TRBV7-2 and TRBJ2-7; TRBD2 aligns across 7 bases. The trim removed 0 bases at V and 7 bases at J, leaving 6 bases unmatched. The CDR3 has 14 amino acids. The germline gives CDR1 SGHTA, CDR2 FQGNSA. CDR3 amino acids: CASSLAGGPGEQYF. DNA for the CDR3: TGTGCCAGCAGCTTAGCGGGAGGGCCGGGAGAGCAGTACTTC.